Below are 13 T cell receptor beta chains sequenced from a single sample in a study of T cell repertoires in cytomegalovirus infection. Their antigen targets remain unknown. Each CDR3 protein is one row after TCRdb ran MiXCR on the reads. Counted here are 750,000 to 900,000 distinct CDR3 sequences, roughly 29% occurring once; the ten biggest clones make up approximately 14%. Source: cultured CD8+ T cells from PBMCs, taken from culture after CMV antigen stimulation. Every receptor here comes from a human donor in good health (CMV status not recorded). Some clones in this sample may be carry-over from other donors' samples.

The chain couples TRBV12-5 to TRBJ2-5; a weak D match, TRBD2 (6 bases). Deletions cut 0 bases from V and 2 bases from J, with 10 bases between. The CDR3 loop spans 15 amino acids. CDR1 and CDR2 from the germline V gene are LGHNT and FRNRAP. Here the CDR3 DNA reads TGTGCTAGTGGTTTGGTTTTCCGGGGGCAAGAGACCCAGTACTTC. This sequence encodes CASGLVFRGQETQYF.

Concerning this clonotype itself: No DNA is shown, since the ends of the CDR3 on it are uncertain; the CDR3 is the one TCRdb lists. The chain uses TRBV5-4 and TRBJ2-1; TRBD2 is the table's D call and was not checked against the DNA. Germline values: CDR1 SGHNT, CDR2 YYREEE (reference sequence). The CDR3 totals 12 residues, both ends included. This chain's CDR3 is CASSWGGGAEFF.

This clonotype was counted at least ten times. The chain is built from TRBV12-3 or TRBV12-4 and TRBJ1-5, with TRBD1 as a possible D gene (5 bases). The CDR3 consists of 13 residues. V shed 8 bases and J shed 6 bases, with 14 bases lying between them. The CDR3 DNA is TGTGCCAGCTCCCCTGGGGGGACTCAGCCCCAGCATTTT. Translated, it gives CASSPGGTQPQHF.

The chain links TRBV7-9 to TRBJ2-3; 8 bases map to TRBD2. The junction had 13 bases not matched to a gene; V was cut back by 6 bases and J by 2 bases. Germline V gives CDR1 SEHNR, CDR2 FQNEAQ (reference sequence). CDR3 length equals 17 residues. The CDR3 coding sequence is TGTGCCAGCAGACCTCACCCAGCGGGGGAGGACACAGATACGCAGTATTTT. As protein: CASRPHPAGEDTDTQYF.

V gene TRBV6-2 or TRBV6-3 combines with J gene TRBJ1-2, with a possible D match to TRBD1 (5 bases). Germline V gene lookup returns CDR1 MNHEY and CDR2 SVGEGT. This CDR3 is 13 amino acids long. V was clipped by 8 bases and J by 6 bases, with 16 bases between them. As DNA, the CDR3 is TGTGCCAGCTGGCAGACTCGCAGGGATGGCTACACCTTC. Translated: CASWQTRRDGYTF.

This clonotype has at least ten counts. The chain has TRBV7-2 and TRBJ1-6; D is perhaps TRBD1 (6 bases). The CDR3 totals 14 residues. The V gene's germline CDR1 is SGHTA and CDR2 FQGNSA. V lost 5 bases and J 9 bases, leaving 14 bases between the germline ends. The CDR3 loop is CASSPTGYFSPLHF. The DNA of the CDR3 is TGTGCCAGCAGCCCCACAGGGTATTTTTCACCCCTCCACTTT.

This clonotype was seen repeatedly, ten times or more. The chain uses TRBV12-3 or TRBV12-4 and TRBJ1-5; 8 bases are a match to TRBD1. The CDR3 is made up of 13 amino acids. The V and J ends lost 6 bases and 7 bases, in that order; junction bases with no gene match: 5. The CDR3 sequence: CASSPGGGQPQHF. CDR3 sequence (DNA): TGTGCCAGCAGCCCAGGGGGCGGACAGCCCCAGCATTTT.

This chain uses TRBV6-1 with TRBJ1-1; 7 bases match TRBD1. J gave up 2 bases and V 6 bases, and 9 bases lay outside the gene matches. Germline CDR1 MNHNS, CDR2 SASEGT. This CDR3 has 15 amino acids. The chain's CDR3 is CASSPGTVENTEAFF. The CDR3 nucleotides are TGTGCCAGCAGCCCCGGGACAGTGGAAAACACTGAAGCTTTCTTT.

This chain connects TRBV7-2 to TRBJ2-7; D not certain. Trimming took off 1 base at V and 6 bases at J, with 10 bases between the two ends. The CDR3 is made up of 13 amino acids. Germline lookup yields CDR1 SGHTA and CDR2 FQGNSA. CDR3 nucleotide sequence: TGTGCCAGCAGCTTAGTTGGGCCCGGCGAGCAGTACGTC. This gives the protein CASSLVGPGEQYV.

The chain couples TRBV4-2 to TRBJ2-2, with D tentatively TRBD2 (6 bases). Germline V gives CDR1 LGHNA, CDR2 YNFKEQ. Between the trimmed V and J ends, which lost 2 bases and 3 bases, there was a span of 13 bases. CDR3 length equals 16 residues. The DNA for the CDR3 is TGTGCCAGCAGCCAACGGCGGGACCATGACACCGGGGAGCTGTTTTTT. This sequence encodes CASSQRRDHDTGELFF.

This sequence joins TRBV6-5 and TRBJ2-5; D is ambiguous. The CDR3 has 15 amino acids. Trimming took off 0 bases at V and 6 bases at J, with 14 bases between the two ends. Germline V lookup: CDR1 MNHEY, CDR2 SVGAGI. CDR3: CASSYSNGLTQTQYF. The CDR3 DNA reads TGTGCCAGCAGTTACTCCAATGGGCTCACCCAGACCCAGTACTTC.

This clonotype was seen a few times. The chain is built from TRBV3-1 and TRBJ1-5, with TRBD1 as a possible D gene (6 bases). Germline V gene sequence: CDR1 LGHDT, CDR2 YNNKEL (reference sequence). V was pared by 0 bases and J by 0 bases, with 21 bases between. The CDR3 has 20 residues. The CDR3 coding sequence is TGTGCCAGCAGCCAAGATGAATGGGGGCAGAATCCATATAGCAATCAGCCCCAGCATTTT. Translation gives CASSQDEWGQNPYSNQPQHF. Based on the CDR3 plus reference TRBV3-1 and TRBJ1-5, the full variable domain is DTAVSQTPKYLVTQMGNDKSIKCEQNLGHDTMYWYKQDSKKFLKIMFSYNNKELIINETVPNRFSPKSPDKAHLNLHINSLELGDSAVYFCASSQDEWGQNPYSNQPQHFGDGTRLSIL.

Remarks on this clonotype: A much more abundant neighbour one base away suggests this may be a read error. This chain links TRBV6-2 or TRBV6-3 with TRBJ1-5, with D maybe TRBD1 (5 bases). Germline CDR1 and CDR2: MNHEY and SVGEGT. The CDR3 consists of 16 residues. In DNA form, the CDR3 reads TGTGCCAGCAGGGCCGGGGACCGCGATAGCAATCAGCCCCGGCATTTT. This encodes CASRAGDRDSNQPRHF.